This TCR beta chain derives from a study of neurological immune-mediated disorders. This clonotype came up many times. TCRdb called the 5' RACE reads again in MiXCR, with one record for every CDR3 protein. The sample records about 74,000 distinct CDR3 sequences, 5.2% being singletons. The CDR3 extends over 15 amino acids. With 3 bases clipped from V and 5 bases from J, the junction kept 9 bases outside the gene matches. Per the germline V gene, CDR1 is SGHAT and CDR2 is FQNNGV. The material sequenced was PBMCs. The chain uses TRBV11-2 and TRBJ2-5; 7 bases fit TRBD2. The TCR was taken from a man aged 18 to 29 with multiple sclerosis. CDR3 nucleotide sequence: TGTGCCAGCAGCTTCCCTGGAACGGGAGGCGAGACCCAGTACTTC. Encoded protein: CASSFPGTGGETQYF.